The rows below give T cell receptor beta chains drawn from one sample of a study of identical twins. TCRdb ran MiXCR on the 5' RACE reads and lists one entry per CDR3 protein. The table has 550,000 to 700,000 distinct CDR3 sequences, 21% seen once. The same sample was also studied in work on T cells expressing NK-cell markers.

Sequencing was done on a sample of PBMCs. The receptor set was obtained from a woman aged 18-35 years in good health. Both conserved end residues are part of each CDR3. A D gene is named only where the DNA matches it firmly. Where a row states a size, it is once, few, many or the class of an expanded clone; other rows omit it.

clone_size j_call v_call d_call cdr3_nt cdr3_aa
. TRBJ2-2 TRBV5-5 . TGTGCCAGCAGCTTGCGGGAGTCGAACACCGGGGAGCTGTTTTTT CASSLRESNTGELFF
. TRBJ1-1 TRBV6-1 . TGTGCCAGCAATACCAGGACAGCCAGTGAAGCTTTCTTT CASNTRTASEAFF
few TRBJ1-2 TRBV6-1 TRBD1 TGTGCCAGCAGTCCCACAGGGGGCTTTGGCTACACCTTC CASSPTGGFGYTF
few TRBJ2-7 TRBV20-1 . TGCAGTGCTAGGGAAACCGGGACCGAACTCTACGAGCAGTACTTC CSARETGTELYEQYF
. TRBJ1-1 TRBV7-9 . TGTGCCAGCAGCCCAAGACAGGCGCGTGAAGCTTTCTTT CASSPRQAREAFF
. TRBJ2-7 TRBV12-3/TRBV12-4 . TGTGCCAGCAGTTTGGGGAAACTCAGGGAGCAGTACTTC CASSLGKLREQYF
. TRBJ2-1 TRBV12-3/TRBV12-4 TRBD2 TGTGCCAGCAGTCCCTCTAGCGGGAGGGGTTATGAGCAGTTCTTC CASSPSSGRGYEQFF
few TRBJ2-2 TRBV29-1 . TGCAGCGTTTCCGGGACGAACACCGGGGAGCTGTTTTTT CSVSGTNTGELFF
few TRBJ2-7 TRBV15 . TGTGCCACCAGCAGAGGGGCAGGGGCCTACGAGCAGTACTTC CATSRGAGAYEQYF
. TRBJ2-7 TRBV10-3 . TGTGCCATCAGTGAGGGATTAACCTACGAGCAGTACTTC CAISEGLTYEQYF
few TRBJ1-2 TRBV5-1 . TGCGCCAGCAGCTTGTTTTCCATAGGGACCTATGGCTACACCTTC CASSLFSIGTYGYTF
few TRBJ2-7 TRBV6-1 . TGTGCCAGCAGTGTACAGCCACGCGGCGAGCAGTACTTC CASSVQPRGEQYF
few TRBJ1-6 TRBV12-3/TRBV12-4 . TGTGCCAGCAGTTTGGGCAGGCTGAATTCACCCCTCCACTTT CASSLGRLNSPLHF
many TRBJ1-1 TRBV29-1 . TGCAGCGTTGTGGCTGGTGAAGCTTTCTTT CSVVAGEAFF
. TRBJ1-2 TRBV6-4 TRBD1 TGTGCCAGCAGTGACACTACCGCTAAAGACAGGGGTCCTTATGGCTACACCTTC CASSDTTAKDRGPYGYTF
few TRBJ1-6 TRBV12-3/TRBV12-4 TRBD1 TGTGCCAGCAGTTCTCGACAGGGCAGGGGCTCACCCCTCCACTTT CASSSRQGRGSPLHF
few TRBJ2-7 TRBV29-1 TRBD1 TGCAGCGTTGGACAGGGCGTAAGCGAGTACTTC CSVGQGVSEYF
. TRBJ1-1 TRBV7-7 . TGTGCCAGCAGCCGGAGCACAGGCACTGAAGCTTTCTTT CASSRSTGTEAFF
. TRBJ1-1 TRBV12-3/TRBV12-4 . TGTGCCAGCTCTCCGGGGTACACTGAAGCTTTCTTT CASSPGYTEAFF
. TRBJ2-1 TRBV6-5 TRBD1 TGTGCCAGCAGTTACCCGGGACAGGGGGCCTATGAGCAGTTCTTC CASSYPGQGAYEQFF
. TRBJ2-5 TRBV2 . TGTGCCAGCAGTGAAGCGCAAGAGACCCAGTACTTC CASSEAQETQYF
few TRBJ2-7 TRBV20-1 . TGCAGTGCTAGACCTGGGAGCGCCTACGAGCAGTACTTC CSARPGSAYEQYF
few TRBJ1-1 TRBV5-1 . TGCGCCAGCAGCGATGGAGGGGGTAGTATAACTGAAGCTTTCTTT CASSDGGGSITEAFF
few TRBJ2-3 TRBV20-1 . TGCAGTGCTAGACGGGGGTACACAGATACGCAGTATTTT CSARRGYTDTQYF
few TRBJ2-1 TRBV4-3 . TGCGCCAGCAGCGCGACCATGGAGGCTAGCAGCCACAATGAGCAGTTCTTC CASSATMEASSHNEQFF
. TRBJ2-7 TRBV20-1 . TGCAGTGCTAGAGATACTATAGGAGACTCGACCTACGAGCAGTACTTC CSARDTIGDSTYEQYF
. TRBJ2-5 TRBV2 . TGTGCCAGCAGTGAAGATGGGGGATCAGGGGAGACCCAGTACTTC CASSEDGGSGETQYF
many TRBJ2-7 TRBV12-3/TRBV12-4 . TGTGCCAGCAGTGCCACCTACGAGCAGTACTTC CASSATYEQYF
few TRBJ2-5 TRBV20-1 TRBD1 TGCAGTGCTATCAAACTGACAGGGAAAGAGACCCAGTACTTC CSAIKLTGKETQYF
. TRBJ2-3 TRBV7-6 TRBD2 TGTGCCAGCACTAGCGGACCCCACACAGATACGCAGTATTTT CASTSGPHTDTQYF
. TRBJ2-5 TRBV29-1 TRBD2 TGCAGCGTTGCGGGACTAGCGGGCCGTGCTATGCAGTACTTC CSVAGLAGRAMQYF
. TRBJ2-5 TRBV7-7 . TGTGCCAGCAGCCCAAAAGCGGGAACAGGGGAGACCCAGTACTTC CASSPKAGTGETQYF
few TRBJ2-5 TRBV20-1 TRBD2 TGCAGTGCTAGAGATCGGGCTAGCGGGAGGGCCGCCCCAGAGACCCAGTACTTC CSARDRASGRAAPETQYF